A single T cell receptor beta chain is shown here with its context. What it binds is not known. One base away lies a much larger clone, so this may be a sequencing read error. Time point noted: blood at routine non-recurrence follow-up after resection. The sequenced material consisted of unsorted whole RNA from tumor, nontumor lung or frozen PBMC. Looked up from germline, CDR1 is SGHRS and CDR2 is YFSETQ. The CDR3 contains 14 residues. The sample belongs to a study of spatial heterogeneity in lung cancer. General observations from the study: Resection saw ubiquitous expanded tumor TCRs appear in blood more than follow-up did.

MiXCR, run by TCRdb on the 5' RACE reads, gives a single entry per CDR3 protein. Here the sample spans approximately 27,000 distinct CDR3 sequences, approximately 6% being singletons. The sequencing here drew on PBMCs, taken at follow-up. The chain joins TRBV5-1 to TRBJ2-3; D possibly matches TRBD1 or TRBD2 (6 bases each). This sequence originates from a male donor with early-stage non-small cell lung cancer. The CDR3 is CASYVGGSTVTQYF. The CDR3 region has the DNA TGCGCCAGCTACGTGGGGGGCTCCACAGTTACGCAGTATTTT.